This T cell receptor beta chain emerged from a study of Graves' ophthalmopathy and Graves' hyperthyroidism. Notes on the study in general: In predicting ophthalmopathy progression, the model reached around 65% sensitivity and 72.22% specificity. A majority of expanded thyroid clonotypes exceeding 0.001 frequency were likewise present in blood.

Symptoms, serum thyroxine and TRAb, thyroid ultrasound, and orbital computed tomography formed the diagnostic basis. The authors isolated PBMCs from 9.5 to 10 ml of fresh peripheral blood. Amplifying from RNA transcripts, the study obtained TCR beta CDR3 regions. The first round was an RT-PCR with HTBI primers, and the second round was a multiplex PCR. TCRdb reanalysed the multiplex PCR reads using MiXCR and keeps one entry per CDR3 protein. The table lists fewer than 600,000 distinct CDR3 sequences, under 15% of them singletons. There are many counts of this clonotype. Its antigen remains unknown. This TCR was sampled from a woman aged 25-40 years with Graves' ophthalmopathy. Sequences were obtained from blood.

This chain's CDR3 is CASSLLAGPQETQYF. The CDR3 nucleotides read TGTGCCAGCAGTTTATTAGCGGGGCCGCAAGAGACCCAGTACTTC. The gene calls are TRBV28 and TRBJ2-5, with 8 bases matching TRBD2. CDR3 length: 15 amino acids. The germline gives CDR1 MDHEN, CDR2 SYDVKM. The junction had 3 bases not matched to a gene; V was cut back by 1 base and J by 2 bases.